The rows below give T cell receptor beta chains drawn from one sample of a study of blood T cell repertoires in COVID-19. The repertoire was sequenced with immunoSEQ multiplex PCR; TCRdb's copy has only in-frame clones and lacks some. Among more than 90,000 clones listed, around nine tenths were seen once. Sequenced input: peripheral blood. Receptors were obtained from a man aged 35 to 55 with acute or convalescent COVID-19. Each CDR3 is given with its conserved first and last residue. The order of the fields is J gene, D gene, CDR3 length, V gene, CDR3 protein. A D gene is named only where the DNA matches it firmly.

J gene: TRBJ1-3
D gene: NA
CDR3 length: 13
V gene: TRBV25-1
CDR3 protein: CASSSGLGNTIYF

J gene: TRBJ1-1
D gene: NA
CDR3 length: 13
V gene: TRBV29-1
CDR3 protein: CSVPMTGNTEAFF

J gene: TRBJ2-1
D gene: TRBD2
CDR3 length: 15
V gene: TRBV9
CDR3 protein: CASSVTSGSYNEQFF

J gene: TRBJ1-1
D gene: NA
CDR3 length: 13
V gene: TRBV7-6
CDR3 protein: CASSLALNTEAFF

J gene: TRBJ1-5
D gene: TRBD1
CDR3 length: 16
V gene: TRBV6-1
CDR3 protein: CASSENWGRGNQPQHF

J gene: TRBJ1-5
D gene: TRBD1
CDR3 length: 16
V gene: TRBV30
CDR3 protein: CAWSPVGGGGNQPQHF

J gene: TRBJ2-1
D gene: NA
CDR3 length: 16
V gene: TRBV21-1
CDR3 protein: CASSGGEHHSYNEQFF

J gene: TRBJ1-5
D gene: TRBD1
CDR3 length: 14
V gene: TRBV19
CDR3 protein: CASSGTGGYQPQHF

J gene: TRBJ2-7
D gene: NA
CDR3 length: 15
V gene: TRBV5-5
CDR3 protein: CASSLRQVLSYEQYF

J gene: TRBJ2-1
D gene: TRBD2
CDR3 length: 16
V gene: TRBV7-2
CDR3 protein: CASSLVAGGRDNEQFF

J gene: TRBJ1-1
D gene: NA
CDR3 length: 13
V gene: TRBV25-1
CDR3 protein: CASSEQGNDEAFF

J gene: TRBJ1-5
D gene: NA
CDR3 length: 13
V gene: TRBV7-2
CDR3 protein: CASSLDENQPQHF

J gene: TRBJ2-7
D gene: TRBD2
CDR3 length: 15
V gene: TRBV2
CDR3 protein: CASSKSRDYSYEQYF

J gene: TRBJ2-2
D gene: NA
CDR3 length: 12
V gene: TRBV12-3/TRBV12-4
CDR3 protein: CASSFIQGELFF

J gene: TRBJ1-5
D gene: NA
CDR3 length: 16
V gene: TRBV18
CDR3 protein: CASSLQPQGGDQPQHF

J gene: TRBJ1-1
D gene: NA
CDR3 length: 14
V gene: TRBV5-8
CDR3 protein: CASPTRTVNTEAFF

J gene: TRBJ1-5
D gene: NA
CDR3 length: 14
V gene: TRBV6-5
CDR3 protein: CASRQGRFNQPQHF

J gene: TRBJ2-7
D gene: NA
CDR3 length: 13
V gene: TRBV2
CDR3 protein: CASSDGGYYEQYF

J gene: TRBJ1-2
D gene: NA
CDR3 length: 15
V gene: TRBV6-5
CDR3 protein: CASSPVGAANYGYTF

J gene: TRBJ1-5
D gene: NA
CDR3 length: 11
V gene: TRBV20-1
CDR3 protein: CSASQGQPQHF

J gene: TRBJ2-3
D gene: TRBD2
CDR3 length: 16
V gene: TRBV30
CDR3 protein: CAWSPGLAGSTDTQYF

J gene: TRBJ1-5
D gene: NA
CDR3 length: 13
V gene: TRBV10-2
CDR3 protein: CASRTGQRQPQHF

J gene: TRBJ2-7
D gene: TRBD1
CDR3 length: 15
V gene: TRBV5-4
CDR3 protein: CASSAPGQGVYEQYF

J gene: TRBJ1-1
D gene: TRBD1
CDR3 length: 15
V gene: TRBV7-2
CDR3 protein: CASSLSPQGGTEAFF

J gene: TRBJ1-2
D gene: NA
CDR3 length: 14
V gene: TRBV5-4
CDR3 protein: CASSLPPGLVGYTF

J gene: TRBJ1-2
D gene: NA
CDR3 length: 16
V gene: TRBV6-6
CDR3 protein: CASRYTGDSAGYGYTF

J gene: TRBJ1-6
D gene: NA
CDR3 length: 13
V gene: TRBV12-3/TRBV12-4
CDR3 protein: CASSYAGFSPLHF

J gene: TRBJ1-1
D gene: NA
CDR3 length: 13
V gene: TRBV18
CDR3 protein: CASSYAGYTEAFF

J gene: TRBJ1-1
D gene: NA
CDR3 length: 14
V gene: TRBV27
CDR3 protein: CASKWGGLNTEAFF

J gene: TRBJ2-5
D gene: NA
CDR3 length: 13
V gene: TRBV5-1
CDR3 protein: CASSLGLQETQYF

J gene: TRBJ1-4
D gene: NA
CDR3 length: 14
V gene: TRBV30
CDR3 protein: CAWRGAGSNEKLFF

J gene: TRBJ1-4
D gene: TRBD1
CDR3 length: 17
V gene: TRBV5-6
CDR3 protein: CASSPYGTGGDDEKLFF

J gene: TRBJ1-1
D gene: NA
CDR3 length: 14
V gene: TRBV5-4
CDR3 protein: CASSLRWGGTEAFF

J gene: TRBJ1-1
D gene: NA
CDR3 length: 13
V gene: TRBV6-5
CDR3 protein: CAIRRATNTEAFF

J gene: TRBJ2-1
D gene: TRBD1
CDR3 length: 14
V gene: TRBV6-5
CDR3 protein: CASSSGGAGNEQFF

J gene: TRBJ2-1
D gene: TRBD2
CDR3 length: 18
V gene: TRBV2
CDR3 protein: CASSDISLAGTSYNEQFF

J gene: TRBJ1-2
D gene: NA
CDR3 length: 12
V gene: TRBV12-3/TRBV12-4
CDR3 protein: CASSSEVYGYTF

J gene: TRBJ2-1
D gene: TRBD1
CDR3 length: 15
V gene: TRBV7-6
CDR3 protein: CASSLEGQGHNEQFF

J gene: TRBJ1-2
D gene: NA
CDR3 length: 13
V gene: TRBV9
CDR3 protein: CASSASGVSGYTF

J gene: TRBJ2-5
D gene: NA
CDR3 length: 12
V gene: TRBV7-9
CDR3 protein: CASSLDSETQYF

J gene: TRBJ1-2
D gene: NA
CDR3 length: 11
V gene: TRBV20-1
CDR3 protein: CSAGQGLGYTF

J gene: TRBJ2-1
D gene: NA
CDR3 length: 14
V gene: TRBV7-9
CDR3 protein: CASSSRSGINEQFF

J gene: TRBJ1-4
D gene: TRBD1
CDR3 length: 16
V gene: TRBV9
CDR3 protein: CASSVAGQDQYEKLFF

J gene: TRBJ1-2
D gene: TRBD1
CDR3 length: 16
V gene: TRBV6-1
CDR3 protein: CASSDMMKTGYYGYTF

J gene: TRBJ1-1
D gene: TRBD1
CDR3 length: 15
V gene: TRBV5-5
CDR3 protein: CASSLGTAGDTEAFF

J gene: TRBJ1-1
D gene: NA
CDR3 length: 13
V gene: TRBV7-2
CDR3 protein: CASNPGGFAEAFF

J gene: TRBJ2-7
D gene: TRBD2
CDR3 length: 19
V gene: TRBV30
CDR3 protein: CAWSYDPLNPGTSSYEQYF

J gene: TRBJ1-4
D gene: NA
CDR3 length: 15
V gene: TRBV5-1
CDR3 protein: CASSYTGITNEKLFF